One sample yielded the 19 T cell receptor beta chains listed below, sequenced in a study of blood T cell repertoires in COVID-19. Clones were read by immunoSEQ multiplex PCR, and TCRdb kept only the in-frame ones, dropping some. This table has more than 200,000 clones, approximately 90% appearing once. Sequenced input: PBMCs or T cells enriched from blood (not recorded which). These TCRs come from a woman aged 25 to 39 who had recovered from COVID-19.

This sequence joins TRBV27 and TRBJ2-1; the match to TRBD1 covers 11 bases. CDR3 size: 14 residues. V shed 7 bases, J shed 6 bases, and the junction held 5 bases outside the gene matches. Per the germline V gene, CDR1 is MNHEY and CDR2 is SMNVEV (reference sequence). The CDR3 DNA sequence: TGTGCCAGCAAACGGACAGGGGGCTTCAATGAGCAGTTCTTC. Protein sequence: CASKRTGGFNEQFF.

V is TRBV28 and J is TRBJ1-2; TRBD1 agrees at 7 bases. This CDR3 region has 15 residues. CDR1 and CDR2 (germline): MDHEN, SYDVKM. V shed 6 bases and J 0 bases; nucleotides not matched to a gene: 7. CDR3 residues: CASRRDSPSNYGYTF. CDR3 sequence (DNA): TGTGCCAGCAGAAGGGACAGCCCATCTAACTATGGCTACACCTTC.

The genes are TRBV29-1 and TRBJ1-2; tentatively, D is TRBD1 (5 bases). Germline V gene data show CDR1 as SQVTM and CDR2 as ANQGSEA. Trimming pared 4 bases from V and 4 bases from J, leaving 10 bases between. This CDR3 is 12 amino acids long. CDR3 coding DNA: TGCAGCGTTGTGGGTACAGGCTATGGCTACACCTTC. It is translated as CSVVGTGYGYTF.

The chain couples TRBV7-9 to TRBJ1-4; tentatively, D is TRBD1 (6 bases). In germline, CDR1 is SEHNR, CDR2 FQNEAQ (reference sequence). CDR3 length: 15 residues. V shed 5 bases and J shed 4 bases, with 14 bases lying between them. The CDR3 protein is CASSPRGRGNEKLFF. CDR3 nucleotides: TGTGCCAGCAGCCCCCGGGGCAGGGGTAATGAAAAACTGTTTTTT.

This clone was recorded once. CDR3 sequence (DNA): TGTGCCAGTCTCCCGGGGGGCGCAATTTATAATTCACCCCTCCACTTT. The encoded protein is CASLPGGAIYNSPLHF. The chain links TRBV28 to TRBJ1-6; tentatively, D is TRBD1 (6 bases). CDR3 length: 16 residues. V dropped 9 bases and J dropped 4 bases, with 19 bases sitting between them. Per the germline V gene, CDR1 is MDHEN and CDR2 is SYDVKM.

The chain links TRBV7-3 to TRBJ2-6, with D unresolved. This CDR3 comprises 13 residues. Germline CDR1 and CDR2: SGHTA and FQGTGA. V was trimmed by 9 bases and J by 2 bases, leaving 8 bases between them. The DNA for the CDR3 is TGTGCCAGTGGAGTAACTGGGGCCAACGTCCTGACTTTC. Its protein is CASGVTGANVLTF.

The chain links TRBV28 to TRBJ1-1, with 7 bases lining up with TRBD1. V dropped 2 bases and J dropped 0; count of bases not matched to a gene: 6. Germline CDR1 reads MDHEN; CDR2 reads SYDVKM. The CDR3 totals 16 residues. The CDR3 DNA is TGTGCCAGCAGTTTAGGGACAGTAAAGATGAACACTGAAGCTTTCTTT. As protein: CASSLGTVKMNTEAFF.

This rearrangement joins TRBV6-5 to TRBJ1-1, with TRBD1 as a possible D gene (5 bases). The germline V gene has CDR1 MNHEY and CDR2 SVGAGI. The CDR3 loop spans 15 amino acids. With 2 bases removed from V and 6 bases from J, the gap between germline ends came to 16 bases. The CDR3 DNA is TGTGCCAGCAGTTACCCCGCGGACATGGGGTCTGAAGCTTTCTTT. Amino acids: CASSYPADMGSEAFF.

The chain has TRBV5-6 and TRBJ1-6, with 7 bases lining up with TRBD1. Trimming at V came to 4 bases and at J to 9 bases, leaving 4 bases not matched to a gene. Germline-derived CDR1 and CDR2 are SGHDT and YYEEEE. The CDR3 covers 13 residues. CDR3 residues: CASSPYRGSPLHF. The CDR3 DNA follows: TGTGCCAGCAGCCCATACAGGGGTTCACCCCTCCACTTT.

This chain joins TRBV5-5 and TRBJ2-6; the D gene is possibly TRBD1 (5 bases). Germline CDR1 and CDR2: SGHKS and YYEKEE (reference sequence). The CDR3 spans 15 residues. The V end lost 6 bases, the J end lost 0 bases, and 10 bases lay between the germline ends. CDR3 nucleotides: TGTGCCAGCACCCCCCAGGGCTCTGGGGCCAACGTCCTGACTTTC. Translating it yields CASTPQGSGANVLTF.

This chain joins TRBV7-2 and TRBJ1-5; maybe TRBD1 (5 bases). Trimming shortened V by 5 bases and J by 7 bases, and 12 bases separated the two germline ends. The germline CDR1 and CDR2 sequences are SGHTA and FQGNSA. The CDR3 totals 13 residues. Written as DNA, the CDR3 is TGTGCCAGCAGCCACGACAGTTACCAGCCCCAGCATTTT. It is translated as CASSHDSYQPQHF. The full variable domain, rest sourced from reference TRBV7-2 and TRBJ1-5, is GAGVSQSPSNKVTEKGKDVELRCDPISGHTALYWYRQSLGQGLEFLIYFQGNSAPDKSGLPSDRFSAERTGGSVSTLTIQRTQQEDSAVYLCASSHDSYQPQHFGDGTRLSIL.

This sequence joins TRBV30 and TRBJ1-1, with D tentatively TRBD1 (5 bases). The V gene lost 4 bases and the J gene lost 7 bases, with 10 bases spanning the gap. The CDR3 is 11 residues long. From germline, CDR1 is GTSNPN and CDR2 SVGIG (reference sequence). This CDR3 is CAWTVQGEAFF. DNA of the CDR3: TGTGCCTGGACCGTTCAGGGTGAAGCTTTCTTT.

The V and J genes are TRBV19 and TRBJ2-6, with D tentatively TRBD2 (5 bases). The germline V gene encodes CDR1 LNHDA and CDR2 SQIVND (reference sequence). V dropped 4 bases and J dropped 0 bases, with 7 bases sitting between them. There are 15 residues in the CDR3. The DNA of the CDR3 is TGTGCCAGTAGTAGAGGGAGCTCTGGGGCCAACGTCCTGACTTTC. As protein: CASSRGSSGANVLTF.

This chain joins TRBV7-2 and TRBJ1-2; 9 bases agree with TRBD1. V lost 1 base to trimming and J lost 7 bases; unmatched junction nucleotides: 13. Germline V lookup: CDR1 SGHTA, CDR2 FQGNSA. The CDR3 has 17 amino acids. CDR3 nucleotides: TGTGCCAGCAGCTTAGACCTCGGGACAGGGATCGGAGTTGGCTACACCTTC. Translated: CASSLDLGTGIGVGYTF.

The rearrangement links TRBV15 to TRBJ1-6; no definite D call. There are 15 residues in the CDR3. Trimming left V 2 bases short and J 3 bases short, with 8 bases between. Germline assignment: CDR1 LNHNV and CDR2 YYDKDF (reference sequence). CDR3 bases: TGTGCCACCAGCAGAACAACCTTCTATAATTCACCCCTCCACTTT. Its translation is CATSRTTFYNSPLHF.

The J gene is TRBJ1-5, the V gene TRBV18; 9 positions match TRBD1. Germline V gene sequence: CDR1 KGHSH, CDR2 LQKENI. With 4 bases clipped from V and 3 bases from J, the junction kept 4 bases outside the gene matches. The CDR3 totals 15 residues. Here the CDR3 reads CASSLGQGSNQPQHF. The CDR3 nucleotides read TGTGCCAGCTCACTAGGACAGGGGTCCAATCAGCCCCAGCATTTT.

The J gene is TRBJ2-7, the V gene TRBV28; D might be TRBD2 (6 bases). The germline CDR1 and CDR2 sequences are MDHEN and SYDVKM. The CDR3 loop spans 15 amino acids. The ends were cut back, 4 bases at V and 5 bases at J, with 18 bases in the middle. CDR3 nucleotide sequence: TGTGCCAGCAGTTCCCCTGCCCGGGAGTTGAACGAGCAGTACTTC. This translates into CASSSPARELNEQYF.

This chain joins TRBV7-3 and TRBJ2-1; TRBD2 matches at 7 bases. Germline V gene lookup returns CDR1 SGHTA and CDR2 FQGTGA. V dropped 2 bases and J dropped 7; count of bases not matched to a gene: 8. The CDR3 runs 15 residues. The CDR3 DNA follows: TGTGCCAGCAGCTTAGGGGCGGGAGCGGGGAATGAGCAGTTCTTC. Its translation: CASSLGAGAGNEQFF.

As DNA, the CDR3 is TGTGCCAGCAGCCAAGGCGGGAGGGGGGATAATGAGCAGTTCTTC. It encodes CASSQGGRGDNEQFF. The rearrangement joins TRBV4-2 to TRBJ2-1; 9 bases agree with TRBD2. Germline V gives CDR1 LGHNA, CDR2 YNFKEQ. The CDR3 runs 15 residues. Trimming took 1 base from V and 7 from J; bases not matched to a gene: 5.